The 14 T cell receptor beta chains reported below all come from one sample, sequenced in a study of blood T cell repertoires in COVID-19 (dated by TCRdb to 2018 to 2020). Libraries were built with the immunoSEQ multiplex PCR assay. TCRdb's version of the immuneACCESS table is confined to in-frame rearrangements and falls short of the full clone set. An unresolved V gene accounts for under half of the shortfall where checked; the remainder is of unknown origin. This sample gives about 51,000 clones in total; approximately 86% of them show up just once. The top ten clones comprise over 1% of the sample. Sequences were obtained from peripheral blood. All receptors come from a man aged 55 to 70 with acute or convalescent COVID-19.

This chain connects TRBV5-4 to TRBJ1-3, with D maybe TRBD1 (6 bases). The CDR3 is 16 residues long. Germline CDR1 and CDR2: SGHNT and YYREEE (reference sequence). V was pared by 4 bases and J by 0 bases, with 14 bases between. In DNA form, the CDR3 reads TGTGCCAGCAGCATGGGACACGGGATCTCTGGAAACACCATATATTTT. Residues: CASSMGHGISGNTIYF.

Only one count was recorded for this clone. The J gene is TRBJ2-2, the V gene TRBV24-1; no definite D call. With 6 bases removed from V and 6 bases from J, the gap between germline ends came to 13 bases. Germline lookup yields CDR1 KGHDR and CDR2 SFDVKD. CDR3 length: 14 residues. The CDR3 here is CATSLGGTAGELFF. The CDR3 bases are TGTGCCACCAGTCTTGGTGGCACAGCCGGGGAGCTGTTTTTT.

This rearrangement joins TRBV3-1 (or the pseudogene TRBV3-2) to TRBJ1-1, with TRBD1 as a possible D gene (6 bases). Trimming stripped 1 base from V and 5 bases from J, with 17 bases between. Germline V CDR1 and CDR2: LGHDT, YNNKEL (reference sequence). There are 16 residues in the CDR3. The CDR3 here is CASSQGITGMGTEAFF. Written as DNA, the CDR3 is TGTGCCAGCAGCCAAGGAATTACAGGGATGGGTACTGAAGCTTTCTTT.

The CDR3 spells CASSWRFTGLETDTQYF. DNA for the CDR3: TGTGCCAGCAGTTGGAGGTTTACAGGGCTTGAGACAGATACGCAGTATTTT. This rearrangement joins TRBV5-8 to TRBJ2-3; maybe TRBD1 (6 bases). CDR1 is SGHTS and CDR2 is YDEGEE in the germline V gene. V dropped 5 bases and J dropped 3 bases, with 22 bases sitting between them. The CDR3 is 17 residues long.

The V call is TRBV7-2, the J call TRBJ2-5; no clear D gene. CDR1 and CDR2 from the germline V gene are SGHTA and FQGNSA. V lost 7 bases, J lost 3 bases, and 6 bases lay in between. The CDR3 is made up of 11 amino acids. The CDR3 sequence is CASTAKETQYF. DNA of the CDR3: TGTGCCAGCACCGCGAAAGAGACCCAGTACTTC.

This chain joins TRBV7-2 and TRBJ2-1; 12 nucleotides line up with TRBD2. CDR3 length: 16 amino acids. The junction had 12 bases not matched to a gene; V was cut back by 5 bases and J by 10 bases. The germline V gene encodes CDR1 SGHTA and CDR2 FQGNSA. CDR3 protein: CASSQQGLAGSREQFF. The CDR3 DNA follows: TGTGCCAGCAGCCAACAAGGACTAGCGGGAAGTCGGGAGCAGTTCTTC.

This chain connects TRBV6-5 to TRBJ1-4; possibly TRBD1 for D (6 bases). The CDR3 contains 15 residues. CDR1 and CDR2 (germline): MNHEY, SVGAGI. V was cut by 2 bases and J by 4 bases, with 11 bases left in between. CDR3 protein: CASSYPGQYNEKLFF. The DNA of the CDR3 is TGTGCCAGCAGTTACCCCGGACAGTATAATGAAAAACTGTTTTTT.

The CDR3 DNA sequence: TGTGCCACCAAGGAGGGGGCTAGCTCCTACGAGCAGTACTTC. Protein product: CATKEGASSYEQYF. The chain joins TRBV15 to TRBJ2-7; a possible D gene is TRBD1 (7 bases). V was pared by 7 bases and J by 0 bases, with 13 bases between. CDR3 length: 14 residues. CDR1 is LNHNV and CDR2 is YYDKDF in the germline V gene (reference sequence).

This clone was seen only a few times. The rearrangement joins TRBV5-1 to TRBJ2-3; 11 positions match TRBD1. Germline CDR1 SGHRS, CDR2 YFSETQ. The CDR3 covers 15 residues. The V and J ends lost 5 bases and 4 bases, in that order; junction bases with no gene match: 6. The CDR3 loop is CASSLGQGASDTQYF. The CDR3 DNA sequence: TGCGCCAGCAGTCTCGGACAGGGGGCTTCAGATACGCAGTATTTT.

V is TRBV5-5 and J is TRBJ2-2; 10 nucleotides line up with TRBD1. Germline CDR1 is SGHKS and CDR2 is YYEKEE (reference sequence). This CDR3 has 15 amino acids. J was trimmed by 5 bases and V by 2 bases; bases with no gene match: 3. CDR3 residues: CASSFGQGETGELFF. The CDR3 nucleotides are TGTGCCAGCAGCTTCGGACAGGGGGAGACCGGGGAGCTGTTTTTT.

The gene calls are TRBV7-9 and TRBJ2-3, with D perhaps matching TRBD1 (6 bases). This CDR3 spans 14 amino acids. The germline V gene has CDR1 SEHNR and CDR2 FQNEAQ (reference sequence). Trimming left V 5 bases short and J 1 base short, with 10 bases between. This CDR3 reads CASSERQGTDTQYF. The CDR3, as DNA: TGTGCCAGCAGCGAAAGACAGGGCACAGATACGCAGTATTTT. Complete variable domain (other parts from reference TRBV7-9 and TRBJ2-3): DTGVSQNPRHKITKRGQNVTFRCDPISEHNRLYWYRQTLGQGPEFLTYFQNEAQLEKSRLLSDRFSAERPKGSFSTLEIQRTEQGDSAMYLCASSERQGTDTQYFGPGTRLTVL.

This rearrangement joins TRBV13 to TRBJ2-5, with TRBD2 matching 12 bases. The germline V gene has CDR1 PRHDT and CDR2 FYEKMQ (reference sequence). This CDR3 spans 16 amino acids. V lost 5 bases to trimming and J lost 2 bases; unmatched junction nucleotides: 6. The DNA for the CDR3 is TGTGCCAGCAGCGAGCTTCTAGCGGGAGGGCAAGAGACCCAGTACTTC. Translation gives CASSELLAGGQETQYF. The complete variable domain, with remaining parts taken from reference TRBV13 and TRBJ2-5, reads AAGVIQSPRHLIKEKRETATLKCYPIPRHDTVYWYQQGPGQDPQFLISFYEKMQSDKGSIPDRFSAQQFSDYHSELNMSSLELGDSALYFCASSELLAGGQETQYFGPGTRLLVL.

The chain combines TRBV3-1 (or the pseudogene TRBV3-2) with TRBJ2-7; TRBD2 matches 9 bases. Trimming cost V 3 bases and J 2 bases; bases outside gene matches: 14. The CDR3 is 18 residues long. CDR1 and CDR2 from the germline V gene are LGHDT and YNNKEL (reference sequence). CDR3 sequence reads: CASSHDLSLAGATYEQYF. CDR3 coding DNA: TGTGCCAGCAGCCACGACTTATCATTAGCGGGGGCAACCTACGAGCAGTACTTC.

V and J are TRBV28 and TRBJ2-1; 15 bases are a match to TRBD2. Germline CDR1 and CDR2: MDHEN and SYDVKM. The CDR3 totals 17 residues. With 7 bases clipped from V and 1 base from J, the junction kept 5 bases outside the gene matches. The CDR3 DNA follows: TGTGCCAGCACCGGACTAGCGGGAGGGAAGTCCTACAATGAGCAGTTCTTC. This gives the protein CASTGLAGGKSYNEQFF.